This T cell receptor beta chain was found in a study of CD8 T cells in ankylosing spondylitis. Study-wide results and caveats: Disease-linked clones were found to be CD8+ and relatively rare in peripheral blood.

Generation of TCR beta libraries employed quantitative 5'-RACE incorporating molecular barcodes. TCRdb analysed the 5' RACE reads with MiXCR anew, one entry per CDR3 protein. The sample has more than 10,000 distinct CDR3 sequences; over 2.5% are singletons. This clonotype was seen at least ten times. Its antigen is not known. The sample was blood, either unsorted or a sorted T cell fraction (not recorded which). The receptor was isolated from a male donor with ankylosing spondylitis or in good health (not recorded which).

The CDR3 bases are TGTGCCAGCAGCCCGGGGCCAGGGGGCACTGAAGCTTTCTTT. Protein: CASSPGPGGTEAFF. V is TRBV9 and J is TRBJ1-1, with 7 positions matching TRBD1. Germline V CDR1 and CDR2: SGDLS, YYNGEE. This CDR3 region has 14 residues. Trimming removed 4 bases from V and 4 bases from J; junction bases left unmatched: 7.